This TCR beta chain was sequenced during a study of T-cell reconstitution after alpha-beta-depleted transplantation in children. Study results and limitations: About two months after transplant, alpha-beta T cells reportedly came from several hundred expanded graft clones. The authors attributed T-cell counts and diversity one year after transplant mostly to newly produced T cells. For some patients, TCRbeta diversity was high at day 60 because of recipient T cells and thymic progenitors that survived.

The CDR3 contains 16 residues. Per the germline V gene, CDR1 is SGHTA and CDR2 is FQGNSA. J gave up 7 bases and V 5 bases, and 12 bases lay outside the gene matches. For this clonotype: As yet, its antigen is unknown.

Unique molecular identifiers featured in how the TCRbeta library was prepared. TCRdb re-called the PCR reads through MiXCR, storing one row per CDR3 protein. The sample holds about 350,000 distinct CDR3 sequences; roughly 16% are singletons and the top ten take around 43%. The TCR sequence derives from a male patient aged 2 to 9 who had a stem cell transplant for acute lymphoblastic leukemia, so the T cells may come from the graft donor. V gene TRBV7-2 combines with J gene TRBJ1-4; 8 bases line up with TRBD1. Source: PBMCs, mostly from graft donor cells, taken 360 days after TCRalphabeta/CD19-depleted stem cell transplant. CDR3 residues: CASSPRGTGYLEKLFF. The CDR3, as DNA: TGTGCCAGCAGCCCCCGCGGGACAGGTTACCTTGAAAAACTGTTTTTT.